These 12 T cell receptor beta chains originate from one sample sequenced in a study of blood T cell repertoires in COVID-19. Clones were sequenced by immunoSEQ multiplex PCR, and TCRdb holds only the in-frame ones, with some missing. This sample has about 100,000 clones, with 75% to 90% found just once. Sequencing input: peripheral blood. The receptor set was obtained from a man of 80 years or more with acute or convalescent COVID-19.

This chain uses TRBV7-2 with TRBJ1-5, with TRBD1 matching 11 bases. Germline CDR1 and CDR2: SGHTA and FQGNSA. Trimming took 5 bases from V and 6 from J; bases not matched to a gene: 9. This CDR3 is built from 16 residues. The CDR3 nucleotides read TGTGCCAGCAGCCCCACGGACAGGGGGCTACGTCAGCCCCAGCATTTT. Protein product: CASSPTDRGLRQPQHF.

The chain is built from TRBV18 and TRBJ1-4, with 9 bases lining up with TRBD1. J lost 8 bases, V lost 3 bases, and 7 bases had no gene match. The CDR3 spans 15 residues. CDR1 KGHSH and CDR2 LQKENI come from the germline V gene. CDR3 region: CASSPGQGLREKLFF. Written as DNA, the CDR3 is TGTGCCAGCTCACCGGGACAGGGCCTTCGGGAAAAACTGTTTTTT.

CDR3 DNA: TGTGCCAGCTGCCCGTGGCAGGGAGGATCCTACGAGCAGTACTTC. Encoded protein: CASCPWQGGSYEQYF. The gene calls are TRBV6-5 and TRBJ2-7; a possible D gene is TRBD2 (6 bases). The germline V gene encodes CDR1 MNHEY and CDR2 SVGAGI. This CDR3 has 15 amino acids. The V gene lost 8 bases and the J gene lost 1 base, with 18 bases spanning the gap.

This chain joins TRBV19 and TRBJ1-2; no definite D call. Between the trimmed V and J ends, which lost 3 bases and 7 bases, there was a span of 18 bases. This CDR3 spans 15 amino acids. CDR1 and CDR2 from the germline V gene are LNHDA and SQIVND (reference sequence). The CDR3 reads CASSIRRRGEVGYTF. In DNA form, the CDR3 reads TGTGCCAGTAGTATCCGGCGTCGGGGTGAGGTTGGCTACACCTTC. The complete variable domain, with remaining parts taken from reference TRBV19 and TRBJ1-2, reads DGGITQSPKYLFRKEGQNVTLSCEQNLNHDAMYWYRQDPGQGLRLIYYSQIVNDFQKGDIAEGYSVSREKKESFPLTVTSAQKNPTAFYLCASSIRRRGEVGYTFGSGTRLTVV.

Only a few counts were recorded for this clone. The CDR3 region is CASSPGQGIQPQHF. The CDR3 DNA is TGTGCCAGCAGCCCGGGACAGGGGATTCAGCCCCAGCATTTT. J is TRBJ1-5 and V is TRBV3-1 (or the pseudogene TRBV3-2); 10 positions match TRBD1. This CDR3 spans 14 amino acids. V lost 4 bases to trimming and J lost 6 bases; unmatched junction nucleotides: 3. Germline values: CDR1 LGHDT, CDR2 YNNKEL (reference sequence).

The chain has TRBV5-6 and TRBJ1-1, with 7 bases aligning to TRBD1. Losses at the gene ends were 2 bases for V and 0 bases for J; bases not matched to a gene: 7. Germline V gene sequence: CDR1 SGHDT, CDR2 YYEEEE. CDR3 size: 16 residues. CDR3 residues: CASSFLKGQMNTEAFF. DNA for the CDR3: TGTGCCAGCAGCTTCCTCAAGGGACAGATGAACACTGAAGCTTTCTTT.

The CDR3 region is CASSPQGLAGNEQFF. In DNA, the CDR3 is TGTGCCAGCTCACCACAAGGACTAGCGGGAAATGAGCAGTTCTTC. The chain carries TRBV18 and TRBJ2-1, with 12 bases that match TRBD2. V shed 1 base and J 7 bases; nucleotides not matched to a gene: 2. CDR1 and CDR2 (germline): KGHSH, LQKENI. The length of the CDR3 is 15 residues.

V is TRBV11-2 and J is TRBJ2-3; weak D call: TRBD2 (6 bases). Germline CDR1 is SGHAT and CDR2 is FQNNGV. There are 15 residues in the CDR3. V lost 0 bases, J lost 7 bases, and 14 bases lay in between. CDR3 in DNA: TGTGCCAGCAGCTTAGAGGGGCCGGGACTCTATACGCAGTATTTT. The encoded protein is CASSLEGPGLYTQYF.

The table lists this clone with a count of one. This chain links TRBV18 with TRBJ1-1, with D tentatively TRBD1 (6 bases). The V gene lost 6 bases and the J gene lost 7 bases, with 12 bases spanning the gap. Per germline, CDR1 KGHSH and CDR2 LQKENI. The CDR3 is 12 amino acids. Here the CDR3 reads CASSLRTDEAFF. CDR3 coding DNA: TGTGCCAGCTCCCTTAGGACAGATGAAGCTTTCTTT.

In this sample, this clone turned up a few times. This chain links TRBV4-3 with TRBJ2-1; possibly TRBD2 for D (5 bases). The germline CDR1 and CDR2 sequences are LGHNA and YSLEER. With 8 bases removed from V and 3 bases from J, the gap between germline ends came to 11 bases. CDR3 length equals 13 residues. This CDR3 reads CASGSGLYNEQFF. DNA of the CDR3: TGCGCCAGCGGATCAGGACTCTACAATGAGCAGTTCTTC.

The chain is built from TRBV5-1 and TRBJ2-2; D perhaps matches TRBD2 (7 bases). Germline lookup yields CDR1 SGHRS and CDR2 YFSETQ. The ends were cut back, 5 bases at V and 5 bases at J, with 19 bases in the middle. The CDR3 extends over 16 amino acids. This CDR3 reads CASRPTRGAVTGELFF. In DNA form, the CDR3 reads TGCGCCAGCAGGCCCACACGGGGGGCGGTGACCGGGGAGCTGTTTTTT. The full variable domain, in which reference TRBV5-1 and TRBJ2-2 provide the parts outside the CDR3, is KAGVTQTPRYLIKTRGQQVTLSCSPISGHRSVSWYQQTPGQGLQFLFEYFSETQRNKGNFPGRFSGRQFSNSRSEMNVSTLELGDSALYLCASRPTRGAVTGELFFGEGSRLTVL.

The chain is built from TRBV29-1 and TRBJ1-1; maybe TRBD1 (6 bases). The CDR3 has 12 amino acids. Germline CDR1 and CDR2: SQVTM and ANQGSEA. V shed 7 bases and J shed 1 base, with 10 bases lying between them. The CDR3: CSAQQGNTEAFF. The CDR3, as DNA: TGCAGCGCACAACAGGGGAACACTGAAGCTTTCTTT.